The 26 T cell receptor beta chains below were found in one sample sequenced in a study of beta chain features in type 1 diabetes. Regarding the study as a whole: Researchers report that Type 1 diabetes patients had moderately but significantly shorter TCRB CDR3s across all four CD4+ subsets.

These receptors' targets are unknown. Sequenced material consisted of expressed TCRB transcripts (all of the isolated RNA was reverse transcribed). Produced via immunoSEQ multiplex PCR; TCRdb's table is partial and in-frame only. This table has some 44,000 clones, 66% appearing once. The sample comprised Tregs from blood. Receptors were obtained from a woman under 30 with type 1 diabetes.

CDR3 bases: TGTGCCTGGAGTGTACGTATAGGCACAGATACGCAGTATTTT. It codes for CAWSVRIGTDTQYF. V is TRBV30 and J is TRBJ2-3; D remains unclear. This CDR3 contains 14 residues. Trimming removed 0 bases from V and 1 base from J, with 8 bases in between. The germline V gene encodes CDR1 GTSNPN and CDR2 SVGIG (reference sequence).

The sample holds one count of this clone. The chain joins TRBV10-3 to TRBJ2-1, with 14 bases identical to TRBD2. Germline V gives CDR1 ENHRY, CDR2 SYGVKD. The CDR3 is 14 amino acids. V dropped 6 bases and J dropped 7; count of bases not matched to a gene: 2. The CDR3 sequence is CAIRRTSGGNEQFF. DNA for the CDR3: TGTGCCATCAGACGGACTAGCGGGGGGAATGAGCAGTTCTTC.

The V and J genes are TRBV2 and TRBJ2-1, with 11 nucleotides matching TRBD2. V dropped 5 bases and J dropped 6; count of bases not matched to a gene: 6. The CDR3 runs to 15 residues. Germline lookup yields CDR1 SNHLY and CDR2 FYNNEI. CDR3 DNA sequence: TGTGCCAGCAGTTTTGTAGCGGGGGGGCTCAATGAGCAGTTCTTC. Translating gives CASSFVAGGLNEQFF.

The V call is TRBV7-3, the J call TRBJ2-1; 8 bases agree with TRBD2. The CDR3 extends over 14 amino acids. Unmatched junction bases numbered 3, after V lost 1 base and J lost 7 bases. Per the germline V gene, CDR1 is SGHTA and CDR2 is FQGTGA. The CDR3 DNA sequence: TGTGCCAGCAGCTTAAGCACTAGCGGAAATGAGCAGTTCTTC. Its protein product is CASSLSTSGNEQFF.

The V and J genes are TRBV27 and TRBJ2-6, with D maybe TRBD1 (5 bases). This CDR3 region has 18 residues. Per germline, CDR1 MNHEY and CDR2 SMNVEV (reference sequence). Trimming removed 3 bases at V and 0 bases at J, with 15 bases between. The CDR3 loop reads CASSFPRAGTSGANVLTF. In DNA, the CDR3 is TGTGCCAGCAGTTTTCCCAGGGCCGGAACCTCTGGGGCCAACGTCCTGACTTTC.

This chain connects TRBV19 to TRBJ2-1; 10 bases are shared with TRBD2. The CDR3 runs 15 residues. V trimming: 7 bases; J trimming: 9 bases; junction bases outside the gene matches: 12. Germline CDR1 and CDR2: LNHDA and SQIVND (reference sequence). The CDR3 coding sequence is TGTGCCAGTACCCAAAATCTAGCGGGAGCCATTGAGCAGTTCTTC. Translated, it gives CASTQNLAGAIEQFF.

The CDR3, as DNA: TGTGCCAGCAGTTCGACCCTAGCGGGCCCCTACAATGAGCAGTTCTTC. It specifies CASSSTLAGPYNEQFF. The genes are TRBV28 and TRBJ2-1; 8 bases fit TRBD2. CDR1 is MDHEN and CDR2 is SYDVKM in the germline V gene. The CDR3 extends over 16 amino acids. Losses at the gene ends were 4 bases for V and 2 bases for J; bases not matched to a gene: 7. The full variable domain, completed using reference TRBV28 and TRBJ2-1, is DVKVTQSSRYLVKRTGEKVFLECVQDMDHENMFWYRQDPGLGLRLIYFSYDVKMKEKGDIPEGYSVSREKKERFSLILESASTNQTSMYLCASSSTLAGPYNEQFFGPGTRLTVL.

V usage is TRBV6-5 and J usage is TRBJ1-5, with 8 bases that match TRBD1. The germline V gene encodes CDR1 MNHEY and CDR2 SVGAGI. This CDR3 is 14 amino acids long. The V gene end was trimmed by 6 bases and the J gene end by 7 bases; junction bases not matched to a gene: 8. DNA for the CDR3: TGTGCCAGCAGAGGACAGGGTGAAGGACAGCCCCAGCATTTT. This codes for CASRGQGEGQPQHF.

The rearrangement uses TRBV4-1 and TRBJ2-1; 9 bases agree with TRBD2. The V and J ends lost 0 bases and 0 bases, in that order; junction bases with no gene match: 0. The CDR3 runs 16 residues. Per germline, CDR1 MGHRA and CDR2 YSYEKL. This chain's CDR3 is CASSQDSGSSYNEQFF. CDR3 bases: TGCGCCAGCAGCCAAGATAGCGGGAGCTCCTACAATGAGCAGTTCTTC.

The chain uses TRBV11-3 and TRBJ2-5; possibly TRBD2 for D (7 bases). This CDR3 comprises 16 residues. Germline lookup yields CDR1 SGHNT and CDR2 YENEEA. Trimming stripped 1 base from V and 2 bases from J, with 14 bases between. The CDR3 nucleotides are TGTGCCAGCAGCTTAGGCGGCGGGGGCTCTCAAGAGACCCAGTACTTC. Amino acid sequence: CASSLGGGGSQETQYF.

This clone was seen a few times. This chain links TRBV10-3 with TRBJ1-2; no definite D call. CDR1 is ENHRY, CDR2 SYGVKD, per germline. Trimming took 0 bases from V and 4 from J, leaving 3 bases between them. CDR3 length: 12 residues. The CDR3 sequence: CAISESAYGYTF. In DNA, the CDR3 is TGTGCCATCAGTGAGTCAGCCTATGGCTACACCTTC.

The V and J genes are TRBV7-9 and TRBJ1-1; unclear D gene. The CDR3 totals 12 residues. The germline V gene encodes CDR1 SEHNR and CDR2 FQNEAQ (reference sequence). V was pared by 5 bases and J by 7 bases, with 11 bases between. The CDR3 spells CASSPQVNEAFF. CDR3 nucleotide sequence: TGTGCCAGCAGCCCCCAGGTGAATGAAGCTTTCTTT.

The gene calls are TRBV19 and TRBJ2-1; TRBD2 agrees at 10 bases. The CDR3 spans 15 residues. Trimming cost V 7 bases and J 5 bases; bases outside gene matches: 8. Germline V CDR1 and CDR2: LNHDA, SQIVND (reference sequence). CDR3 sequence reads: CASKVIGLADNEQFF. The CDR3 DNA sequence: TGTGCCAGTAAGGTAATAGGACTAGCGGACAATGAGCAGTTCTTC.

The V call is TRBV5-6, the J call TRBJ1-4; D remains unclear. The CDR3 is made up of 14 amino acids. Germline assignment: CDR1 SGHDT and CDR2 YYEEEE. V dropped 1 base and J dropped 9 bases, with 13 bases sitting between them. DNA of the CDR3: TGTGCCAGCAGCTTGTCCCTGGGAGCCCAAAAACTGTTTTTT. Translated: CASSLSLGAQKLFF. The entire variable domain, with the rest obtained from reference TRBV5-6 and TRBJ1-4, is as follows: DAGVTQSPTHLIKTRGQQVTLRCSPKSGHDTVSWYQQALGQGPQFIFQYYEEEERQRGNFPDRFSGHQFPNYSSELNVNALLLGDSALYLCASSLSLGAQKLFFGSGTQLSVL.

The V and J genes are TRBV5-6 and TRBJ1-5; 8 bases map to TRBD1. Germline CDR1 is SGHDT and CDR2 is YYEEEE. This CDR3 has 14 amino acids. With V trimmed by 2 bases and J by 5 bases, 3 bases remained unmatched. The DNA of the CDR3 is TGTGCCAGCAGCTTCGGACAGGGAGATCAGCCCCAGCATTTT. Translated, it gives CASSFGQGDQPQHF.

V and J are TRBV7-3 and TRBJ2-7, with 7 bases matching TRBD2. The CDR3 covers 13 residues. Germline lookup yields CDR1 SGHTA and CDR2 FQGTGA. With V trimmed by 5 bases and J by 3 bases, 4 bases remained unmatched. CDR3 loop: CASSQWEGYEQYF. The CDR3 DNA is TGTGCCAGCAGCCAATGGGAGGGCTACGAGCAGTACTTC.

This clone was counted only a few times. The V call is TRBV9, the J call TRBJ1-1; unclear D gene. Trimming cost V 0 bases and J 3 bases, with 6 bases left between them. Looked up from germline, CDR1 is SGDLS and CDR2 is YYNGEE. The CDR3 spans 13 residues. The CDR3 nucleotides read TGTGCCAGCAGCGTAGTGGCCCACACTGAAGCTTTCTTT. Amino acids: CASSVVAHTEAFF.

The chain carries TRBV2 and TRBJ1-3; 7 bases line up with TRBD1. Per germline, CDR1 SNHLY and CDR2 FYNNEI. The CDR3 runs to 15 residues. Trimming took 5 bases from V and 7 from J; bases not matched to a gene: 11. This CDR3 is CASSFETGSVNTIYF. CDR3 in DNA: TGTGCCAGCAGTTTCGAGACAGGGTCGGTGAACACCATATATTTT. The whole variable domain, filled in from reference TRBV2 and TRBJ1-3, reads EPEVTQTPSHQVTQMGQEVILRCVPISNHLYFYWYRQILGQKVEFLVSFYNNEISEKSEIFDDQFSVERPDGSNFTLKIRSTKLEDSAMYFCASSFETGSVNTIYFGEGSWLTVV.

The CDR3 DNA reads as TGTGCCAGCAGTGGCCTAGCGGGGGCATACGAGCAGTACTTC. Residues: CASSGLAGAYEQYF. The chain is built from TRBV25-1 and TRBJ2-7; 10 bases line up with TRBD2. Germline V gives CDR1 MGHDK, CDR2 SYGVNS. The J segment lost 4 bases and the V segment lost 4 bases, leaving 4 bases of the junction unmatched. The CDR3 spans 14 residues.

The CDR3 is CASSHHPRLAGGRAYEQYF. CDR3 nucleotide sequence: TGTGCCAGCAGCCACCACCCCCGACTAGCGGGGGGGAGAGCCTACGAGCAGTACTTC. The chain employs TRBV7-2 and TRBJ2-7; 14 bases fit TRBD2. Germline V lookup: CDR1 SGHTA, CDR2 FQGNSA. The CDR3 length is 19 residues. Trimming took 5 bases from V and 2 from J; bases not matched to a gene: 14. Using reference TRBV7-2 and TRBJ2-7 for the parts outside the CDR3, the full variable domain is GAGVSQSPSNKVTEKGKDVELRCDPISGHTALYWYRQSLGQGLEFLIYFQGNSAPDKSGLPSDRFSAERTGGSVSTLTIQRTQQEDSAVYLCASSHHPRLAGGRAYEQYFGPGTRLTVT.

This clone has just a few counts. The CDR3 loop is CASSRAGGPYNEQFF. The DNA of the CDR3 is TGTGCCAGCAGCCGAGCGGGAGGGCCTTACAATGAGCAGTTCTTC. The V and J genes are TRBV28 and TRBJ2-1; 10 bases agree with TRBD2. This CDR3 region has 15 residues. Germline values: CDR1 MDHEN, CDR2 SYDVKM. Losses at the gene ends were 6 bases for V and 4 bases for J; bases not matched to a gene: 6.

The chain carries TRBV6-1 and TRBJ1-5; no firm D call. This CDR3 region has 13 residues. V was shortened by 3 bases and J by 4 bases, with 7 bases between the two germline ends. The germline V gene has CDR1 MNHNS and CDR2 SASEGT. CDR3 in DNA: TGTGCCAGCAGTGACGCACGGAATCAGCCCCAGCATTTT. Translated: CASSDARNQPQHF.

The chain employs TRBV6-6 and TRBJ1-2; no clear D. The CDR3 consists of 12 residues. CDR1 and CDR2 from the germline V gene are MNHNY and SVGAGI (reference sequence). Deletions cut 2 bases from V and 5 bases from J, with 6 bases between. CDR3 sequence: CASSYVGYGYTF. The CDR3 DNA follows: TGTGCCAGCAGTTACGTCGGGTATGGCTACACCTTC.

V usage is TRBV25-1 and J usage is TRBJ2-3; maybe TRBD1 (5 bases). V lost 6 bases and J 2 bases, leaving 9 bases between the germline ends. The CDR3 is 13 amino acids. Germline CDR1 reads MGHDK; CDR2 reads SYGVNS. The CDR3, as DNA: TGTGCCAGCAGACAGGCTTTCACAGATACGCAGTATTTT. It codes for CASRQAFTDTQYF.

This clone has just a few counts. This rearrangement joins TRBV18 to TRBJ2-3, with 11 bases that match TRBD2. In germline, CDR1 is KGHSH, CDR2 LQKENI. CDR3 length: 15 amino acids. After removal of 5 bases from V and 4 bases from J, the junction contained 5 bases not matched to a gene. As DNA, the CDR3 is TGTGCCAGCTCATTCCTAGCGGGAGGCGCAGATACGCAGTATTTT. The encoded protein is CASSFLAGGADTQYF.

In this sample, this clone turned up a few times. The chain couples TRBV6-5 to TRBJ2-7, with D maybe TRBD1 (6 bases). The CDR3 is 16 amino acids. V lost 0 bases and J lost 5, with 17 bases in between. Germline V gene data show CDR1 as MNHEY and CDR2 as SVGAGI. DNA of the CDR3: TGTGCCAGCAGTTACTCGGCAGGGGTAGGGTCGGACGAGCAGTACTTC. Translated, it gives CASSYSAGVGSDEQYF.